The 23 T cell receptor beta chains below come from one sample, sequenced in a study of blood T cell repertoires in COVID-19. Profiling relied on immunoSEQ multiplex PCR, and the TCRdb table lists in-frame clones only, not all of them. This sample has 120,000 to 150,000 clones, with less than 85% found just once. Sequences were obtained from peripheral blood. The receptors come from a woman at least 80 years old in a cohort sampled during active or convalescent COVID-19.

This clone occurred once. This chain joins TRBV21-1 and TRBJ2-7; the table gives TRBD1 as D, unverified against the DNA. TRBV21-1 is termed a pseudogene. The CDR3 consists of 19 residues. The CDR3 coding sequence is TGTGCCAGCAGCAAAGGATCGACAGGGACGGGACACCCTGACTACGAGCAGTACTTC. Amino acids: CASSKGSTGTGHPDYEQYF.

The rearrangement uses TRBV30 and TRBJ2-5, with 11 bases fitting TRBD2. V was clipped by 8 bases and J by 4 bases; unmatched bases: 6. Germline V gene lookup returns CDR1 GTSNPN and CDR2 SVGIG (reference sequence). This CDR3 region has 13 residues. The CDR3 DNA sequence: TGTGCCGGTAGCGGGGGGGCCGGAGAGACCCAGTACTTC. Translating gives CAGSGGAGETQYF.

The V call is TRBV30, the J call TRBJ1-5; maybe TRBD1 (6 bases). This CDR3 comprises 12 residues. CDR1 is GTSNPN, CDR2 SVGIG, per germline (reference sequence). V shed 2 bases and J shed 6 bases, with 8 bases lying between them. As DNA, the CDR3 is TGTGCCTGGAGTAACAGGGTTCAGCCCCAGCATTTT. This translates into CAWSNRVQPQHF.

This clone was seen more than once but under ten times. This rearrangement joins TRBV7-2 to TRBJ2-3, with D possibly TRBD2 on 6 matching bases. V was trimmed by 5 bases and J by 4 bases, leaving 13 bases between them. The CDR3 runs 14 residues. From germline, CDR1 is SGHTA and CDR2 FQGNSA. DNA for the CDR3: TGTGCCAGCAGCCCACTGGGACTGGCAGATACGCAGTATTTT. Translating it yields CASSPLGLADTQYF.

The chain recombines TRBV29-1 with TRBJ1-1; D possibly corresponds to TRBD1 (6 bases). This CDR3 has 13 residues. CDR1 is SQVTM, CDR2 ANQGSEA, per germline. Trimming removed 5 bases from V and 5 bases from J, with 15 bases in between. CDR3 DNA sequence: TGCAGCGTTTATTCAGGGGCTGGGACTGAAGCTTTCTTT. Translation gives CSVYSGAGTEAFF.

The chain's CDR3 is CAISLGQIDQETQYF. The CDR3, as DNA: TGTGCCATCAGTCTGGGACAGATAGACCAAGAGACCCAGTACTTC. The V and J genes are TRBV10-3 and TRBJ2-5, with 7 bases matching TRBD1. This CDR3 has 15 amino acids. CDR1 is ENHRY and CDR2 is SYGVKD in the germline V gene. With V trimmed by 5 bases and J by 0 bases, 6 bases remained unmatched.

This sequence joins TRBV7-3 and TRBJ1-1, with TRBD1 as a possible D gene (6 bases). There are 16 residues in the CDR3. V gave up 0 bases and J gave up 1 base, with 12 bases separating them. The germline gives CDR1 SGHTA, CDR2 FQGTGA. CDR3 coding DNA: TGTGCCAGCAGCTTAACCAAAATAGGGGGGAACACTGAAGCTTTCTTT. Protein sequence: CASSLTKIGGNTEAFF.

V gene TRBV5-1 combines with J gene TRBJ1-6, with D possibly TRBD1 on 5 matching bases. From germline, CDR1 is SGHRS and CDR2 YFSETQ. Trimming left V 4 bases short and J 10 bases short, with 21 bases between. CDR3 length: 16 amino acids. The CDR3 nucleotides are TGCGCCAGCAGCCCGGAAGGGGCCTCTGGGGGGTCACCCCTCCACTTT. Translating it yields CASSPEGASGGSPLHF.

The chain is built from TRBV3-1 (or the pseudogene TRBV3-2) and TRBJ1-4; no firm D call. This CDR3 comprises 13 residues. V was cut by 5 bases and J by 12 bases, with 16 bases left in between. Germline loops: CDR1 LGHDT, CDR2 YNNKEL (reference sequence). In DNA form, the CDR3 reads TGTGCCAGCAGCTACTCGGAGGGATCCGAACTGTTTTTT. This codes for CASSYSEGSELFF.

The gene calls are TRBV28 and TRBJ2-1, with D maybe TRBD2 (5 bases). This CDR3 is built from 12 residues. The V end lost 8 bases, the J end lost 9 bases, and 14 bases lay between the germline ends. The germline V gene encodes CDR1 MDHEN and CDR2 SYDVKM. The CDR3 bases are TGTGCCAGCGGGCTTGGAGGCGGTGAGCAGTTCTTC. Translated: CASGLGGGEQFF.

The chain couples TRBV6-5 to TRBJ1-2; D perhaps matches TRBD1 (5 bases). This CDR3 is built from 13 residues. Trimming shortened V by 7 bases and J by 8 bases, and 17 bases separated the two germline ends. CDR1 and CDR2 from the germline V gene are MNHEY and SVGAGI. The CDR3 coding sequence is TGTGCCAGCACCTCCGGGGGGGGAGGCGGCTACACCTTC. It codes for CASTSGGGGGYTF.

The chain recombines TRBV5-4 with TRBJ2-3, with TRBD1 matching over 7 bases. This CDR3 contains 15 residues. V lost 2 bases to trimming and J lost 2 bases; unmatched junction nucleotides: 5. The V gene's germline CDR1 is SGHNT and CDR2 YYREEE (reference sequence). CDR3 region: CASSFPGQTTDTQYF. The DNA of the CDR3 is TGTGCCAGCAGCTTCCCGGGACAGACCACAGATACGCAGTATTTT.

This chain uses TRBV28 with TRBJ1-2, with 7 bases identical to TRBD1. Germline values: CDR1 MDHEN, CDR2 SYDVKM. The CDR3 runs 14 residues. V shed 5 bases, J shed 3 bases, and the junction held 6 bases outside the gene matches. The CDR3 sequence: CASSTGQAHYGYTF. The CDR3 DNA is TGTGCCAGCAGTACAGGACAGGCCCACTATGGCTACACCTTC.

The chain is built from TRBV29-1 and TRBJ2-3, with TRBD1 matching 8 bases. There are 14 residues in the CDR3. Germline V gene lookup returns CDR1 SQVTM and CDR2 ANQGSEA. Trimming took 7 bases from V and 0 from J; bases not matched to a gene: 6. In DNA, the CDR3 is TGCAGCGCAAAACGGACAGGGAGCACAGATACGCAGTATTTT. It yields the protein CSAKRTGSTDTQYF.

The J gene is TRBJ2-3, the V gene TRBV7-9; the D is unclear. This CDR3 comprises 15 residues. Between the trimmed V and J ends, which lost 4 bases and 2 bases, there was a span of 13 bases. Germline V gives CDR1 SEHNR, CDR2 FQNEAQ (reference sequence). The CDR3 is CASSSTYLSTDTQYF. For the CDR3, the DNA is TGTGCCAGCAGCTCAACTTACCTCTCCACAGATACGCAGTATTTT.

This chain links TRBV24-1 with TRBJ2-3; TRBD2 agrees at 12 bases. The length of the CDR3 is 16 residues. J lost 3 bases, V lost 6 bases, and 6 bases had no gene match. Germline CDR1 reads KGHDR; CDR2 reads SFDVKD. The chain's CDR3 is CATSSPSGGGTDTQYF. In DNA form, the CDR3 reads TGTGCCACCAGTTCGCCTAGCGGGGGGGGTACAGATACGCAGTATTTT.

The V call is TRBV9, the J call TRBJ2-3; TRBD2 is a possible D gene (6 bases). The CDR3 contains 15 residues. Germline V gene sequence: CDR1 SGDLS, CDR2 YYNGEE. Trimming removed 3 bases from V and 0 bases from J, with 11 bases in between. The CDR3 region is CASSGWGDSTDTQYF. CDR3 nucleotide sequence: TGTGCCAGCAGCGGTTGGGGGGACAGCACAGATACGCAGTATTTT.

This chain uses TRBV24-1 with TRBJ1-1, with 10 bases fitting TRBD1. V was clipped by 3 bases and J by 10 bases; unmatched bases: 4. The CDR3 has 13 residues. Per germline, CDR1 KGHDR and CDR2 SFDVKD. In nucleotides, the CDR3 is TGTGCCACCAGTGATCCCTGGACAGGGGGAGCTTTCTTT. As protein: CATSDPWTGGAFF.

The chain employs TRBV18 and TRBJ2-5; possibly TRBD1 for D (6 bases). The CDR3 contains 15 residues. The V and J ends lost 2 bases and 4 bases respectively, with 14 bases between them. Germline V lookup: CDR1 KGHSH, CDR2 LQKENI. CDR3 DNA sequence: TGTGCCAGCTCACCATATCAGGGGCTGGGAGAGACCCAGTACTTC. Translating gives CASSPYQGLGETQYF.

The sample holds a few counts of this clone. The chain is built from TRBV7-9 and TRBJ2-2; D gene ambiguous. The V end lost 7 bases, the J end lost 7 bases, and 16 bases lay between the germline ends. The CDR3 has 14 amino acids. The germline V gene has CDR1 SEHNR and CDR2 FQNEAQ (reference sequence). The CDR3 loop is CASTARPQVGELFF. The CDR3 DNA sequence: TGTGCCAGCACGGCGCGCCCGCAAGTCGGGGAGCTGTTTTTT.

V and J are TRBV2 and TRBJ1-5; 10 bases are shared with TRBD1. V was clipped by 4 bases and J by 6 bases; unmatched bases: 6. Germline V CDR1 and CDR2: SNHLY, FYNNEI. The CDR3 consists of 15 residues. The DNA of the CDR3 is TGTGCCAGCAGTGTAGGACAGGGGGTTGGTCAGCCCCAGCATTTT. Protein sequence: CASSVGQGVGQPQHF. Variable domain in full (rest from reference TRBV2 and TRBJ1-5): EPEVTQTPSHQVTQMGQEVILRCVPISNHLYFYWYRQILGQKVEFLVSFYNNEISEKSEIFDDQFSVERPDGSNFTLKIRSTKLEDSAMYFCASSVGQGVGQPQHFGDGTRLSIL.

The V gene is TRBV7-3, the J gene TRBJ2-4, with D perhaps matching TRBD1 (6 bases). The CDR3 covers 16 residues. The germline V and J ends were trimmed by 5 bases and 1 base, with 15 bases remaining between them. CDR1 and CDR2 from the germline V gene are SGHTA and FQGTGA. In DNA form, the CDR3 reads TGTGCCAGCAGCGCACAGGGTCCGCTGGCCAAAAACATTCAGTACTTC. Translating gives CASSAQGPLAKNIQYF.

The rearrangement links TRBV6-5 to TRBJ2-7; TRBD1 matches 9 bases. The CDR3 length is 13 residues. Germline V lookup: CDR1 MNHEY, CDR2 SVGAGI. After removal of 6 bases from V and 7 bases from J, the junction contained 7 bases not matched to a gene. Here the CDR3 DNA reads TGTGCCAGCAGGGGGACAGGGAGCGGAGAGCAGTACTTC. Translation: CASRGTGSGEQYF.